The T cell receptor beta chain under discussion was sequenced for a study of T cells after posttransplantation cyclophosphamide. General study findings and limits: Later post-transplant blood repertoires were often dominated by donor CD8+ memory clones.

This clone was seen at least ten times. Its antigen is unknown. Busulfan-fludarabine conditioning, marrow transplant, and cyclophosphamide on days +3 and +4 were administered. The data were produced by immunoSEQ multiplex PCR, yet TCRdb's version contains in-frame clones alone and is incomplete. Reported are roughly 2,700 clones, none seen only once; the ten largest carry 25% to 40%. This material consisted of PBMCs, taken after allogeneic stem cell transplant with posttransplant cyclophosphamide. This TCR was sampled from a female patient aged 50-59 years who received an allogeneic stem cell transplant from a related donor, was CMV-positive, and had no GVHD. The T cells may partly be graft donor cells.

The DNA of the CDR3 is TGCGCCAGCAGTCCAGTTCGCCTTGGAAACACCATATATTTT. It translates to CASSPVRLGNTIYF. The chain joins TRBV5-1 to TRBJ1-3; D is unresolved. This CDR3 is built from 14 residues. Trimming cost V 5 bases and J 3 bases, with 12 bases left between them. Germline values: CDR1 SGHRS, CDR2 YFSETQ.